The clone carrying this T cell receptor (beta chain) showed up just a few times. Its specificity is not known. With molecular barcodes, quantitative 5'-RACE was used to make the TCR beta libraries. TCRdb used MiXCR to reprocess the 5' RACE reads, holding one entry per CDR3 protein. The profile shows around 340,000 distinct CDR3 sequences, roughly 14% of them singletons. The V and J ends lost 4 bases and 4 bases respectively, with 20 bases between them. Germline CDR1 reads SGHRS; CDR2 reads YFSETQ. The CDR3 totals 16 residues. This sample is drawn from a study of CD8 T cells in ankylosing spondylitis. General study results and limits: Disease-linked clones reportedly showed significant enrichment in matched ankylosing spondylitis synovial fluid.

Sequencing input: blood, either unsorted or a sorted T cell fraction (not recorded which). The receptor was derived from a male donor with ankylosing spondylitis or in good health (not recorded which). The chain employs TRBV5-1 and TRBJ1-1; a weak D match, TRBD1 (5 bases). This chain's CDR3 is CASSTWDGGMGTEAFF. The DNA of the CDR3 is TGCGCCAGCAGCACTTGGGACGGCGGAATGGGCACTGAAGCTTTCTTT.